The rows below give T cell receptor beta chains drawn from one sample of a study of cytomegalovirus exposure and HLA in healthy donors. Only in-frame clones appear in the TCRdb table, and some are missing; sequencing was by immunoSEQ multiplex PCR. Of about 200,000 clones in the sample, roughly three quarters were seen once. Sequencing used PBMCs. These receptors were taken from a man aged 45-65 years in good health and CMV-seronegative. Each CDR3 is given with its conserved first and last residue. A D gene is named only where the DNA matches it firmly. A row's size may be missing; if present it is once, few, many or a size class.

v_call	d_call	j_call	clone_size	cdr3_nt	cdr3_aa
TRBV9	-	TRBJ1-2	-	TGTGCCAGCAGCGCCACACCTCTACAGGGACACAGCAACTATGGCTACACCTTC	CASSATPLQGHSNYGYTF
TRBV5-1	TRBD1	TRBJ2-1	-	TGCGCCAGCAGGAACGAGGGACAGAACAATGAGCAGTTCTTC	CASRNEGQNNEQFF
TRBV2	-	TRBJ2-1	-	TGTGCCAGCAGGTTTGAGGGTGGCAATGAGCAGTTCTTC	CASRFEGGNEQFF
TRBV27	-	TRBJ1-2	-	TGTGCCAGCAGTTTCCGGGACTCGAAGAGAGGTAATGGCTACACCTTC	CASSFRDSKRGNGYTF
TRBV9	-	TRBJ1-2	-	TGTGCCAGCAGCGTAGGTCAGTCGCTCAACTATGGCTACACCTTC	CASSVGQSLNYGYTF
TRBV4-2	TRBD2	TRBJ2-2	-	TGTGCCAGCAGCACGACTAGCGGGAGCGACGGGGAGCTGTTTTTT	CASSTTSGSDGELFF
TRBV4-1	TRBD2	TRBJ2-2	-	TGCGCCAGCAGCCAGCCTACCGGGAGCGGGAGGAACGGGGAGCTGTTTTTT	CASSQPTGSGRNGELFF
TRBV7-3	-	TRBJ2-2	once	TGTGCCAGCAGCTTAGATTCGGTCGCCGGGGAGCTGTTTTTT	CASSLDSVAGELFF
TRBV25-1	TRBD2	TRBJ2-1	-	TGTGCCAGCCATTCTAGCGGGAGGTACAATGAGCAGTTCTTC	CASHSSGRYNEQFF
TRBV19	TRBD1	TRBJ2-3	-	TGTGCCAGTAGTAACAGACAGGGTCGGGATACGCAGTATTTT	CASSNRQGRDTQYF
TRBV27	-	TRBJ1-2	few	TGTGCCAGCAGTAATAGGGCAGGGGATGGCTACACCTTC	CASSNRAGDGYTF
TRBV5-4	TRBD1	TRBJ2-7	-	TGTGCCAGCAGCGGGGGGGACAGGGGGTTCCACGAGCAGTACTTC	CASSGGDRGFHEQYF
TRBV7-9	TRBD2	TRBJ2-3	-	TGTGCCAGCAGCTTGGGACTAGCAGGCACAGATACGCAGTATTTT	CASSLGLAGTDTQYF
TRBV6-5	TRBD1	TRBJ1-2	-	TGTGCCAGCAGTCGCAACGACAGGGGGCATGGCTACACCTTC	CASSRNDRGHGYTF
TRBV7-2	TRBD2	TRBJ2-7	once	TGTGCCAGCAGCTTAGGACCACTAGCGGGAGCCCCCTACGAGCAGTACTTC	CASSLGPLAGAPYEQYF
TRBV6-5	-	TRBJ2-7	few	TGTGCCAGCAGTTCCTCAGCGGGTATCTACGAGCAGTACTTC	CASSSSAGIYEQYF
TRBV19	TRBD2	TRBJ2-1	once	TGTGCCAGTAGTATCGCTAGCGGGACTGGTGAGCAGTTCTTC	CASSIASGTGEQFF
TRBV19	-	TRBJ1-2	-	TGTGCCAGTAGTCGTGACCGCCCTCCGGGGTATGGCTACACCTTC	CASSRDRPPGYGYTF
TRBV2	TRBD2	TRBJ2-2	-	TGTGCCAGCAGAGTAAGCGGGAGGATCCCCGGGGAGCTGTTTTTT	CASRVSGRIPGELFF
TRBV28	TRBD2	TRBJ2-3	-	TGTGCCAGCAGACTAGCGGGGGCGCAGTATTTT	CASRLAGAQYF
TRBV7-3	TRBD1	TRBJ1-1	-	TGTGCCAGCAGCCCTTCTCAAGGGGGCGCGGGGACTGAAGCTTTCTTT	CASSPSQGGAGTEAFF
TRBV7-9	-	TRBJ2-5	-	TGTGCCAGCAGCTTAGGGGACGGGAGAATTGAGACCCAGTACTTC	CASSLGDGRIETQYF
TRBV4-1	-	TRBJ2-7	-	TGCGCCAGCAGCCTAACGCCGAGCTCCTACGAGCAGTACTTC	CASSLTPSSYEQYF
TRBV7-2	-	TRBJ1-3	-	TGTGCCAGCAGCCTAGCCCTCTCTGGAAACACCATATATTTT	CASSLALSGNTIYF
TRBV7-2	TRBD2	TRBJ2-1	-	TGTGCCAGCAGCTCGCAGGGACTAGCGGGAGGAACAGGGCAGTTCTTC	CASSSQGLAGGTGQFF
TRBV5-4	TRBD1	TRBJ2-6	-	TGTGCCAGCAGCTTTGGGACAGGGATAGCTGGGGCCAACGTCCTGACTTTC	CASSFGTGIAGANVLTF
TRBV2	-	TRBJ1-6	-	TGTGCCAGCAGTGAAACAGCGGATTCACCCCTCCACTTT	CASSETADSPLHF
TRBV5-1	TRBD2	TRBJ2-5	-	TGCGCCAGCAGTGGGACTAGCGGGTCCCAAGAGACCCAGTACTTC	CASSGTSGSQETQYF
TRBV18	-	TRBJ1-5	-	TGTGCCAGCTCAGGGGGGACGGATCAGCCCCAGCATTTT	CASSGGTDQPQHF
TRBV5-4	TRBD1	TRBJ2-7	-	TGTGCCAGCAGCTTGGGACAGGGGTCCTACGAGCAGTACTTC	CASSLGQGSYEQYF
TRBV6-1	-	TRBJ2-7	once	TGTGCCAGCAGTGAATACGAACTGAACTACGAGCAGTACTTC	CASSEYELNYEQYF
TRBV30	TRBD1	TRBJ1-4	-	TGTGCCTGGAGTGTCACAGGGGCATATGAAAAACTGTTTTTT	CAWSVTGAYEKLFF